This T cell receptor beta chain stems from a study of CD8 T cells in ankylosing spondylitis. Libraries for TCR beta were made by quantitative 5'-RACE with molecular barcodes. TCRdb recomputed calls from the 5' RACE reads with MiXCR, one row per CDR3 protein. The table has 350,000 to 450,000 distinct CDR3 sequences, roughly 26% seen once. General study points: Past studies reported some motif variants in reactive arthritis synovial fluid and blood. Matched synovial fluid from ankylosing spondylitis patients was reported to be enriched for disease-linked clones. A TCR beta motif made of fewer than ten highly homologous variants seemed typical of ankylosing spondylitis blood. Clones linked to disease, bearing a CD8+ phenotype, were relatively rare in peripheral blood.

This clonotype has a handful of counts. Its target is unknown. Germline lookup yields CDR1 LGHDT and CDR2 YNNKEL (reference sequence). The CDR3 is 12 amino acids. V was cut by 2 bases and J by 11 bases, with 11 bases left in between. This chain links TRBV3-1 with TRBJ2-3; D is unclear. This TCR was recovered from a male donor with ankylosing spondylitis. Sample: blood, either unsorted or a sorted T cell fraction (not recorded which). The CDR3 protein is CASSQLGLEQYF. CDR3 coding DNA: TGTGCCAGCAGCCAACTTGGTCTAGAGCAGTATTTT.